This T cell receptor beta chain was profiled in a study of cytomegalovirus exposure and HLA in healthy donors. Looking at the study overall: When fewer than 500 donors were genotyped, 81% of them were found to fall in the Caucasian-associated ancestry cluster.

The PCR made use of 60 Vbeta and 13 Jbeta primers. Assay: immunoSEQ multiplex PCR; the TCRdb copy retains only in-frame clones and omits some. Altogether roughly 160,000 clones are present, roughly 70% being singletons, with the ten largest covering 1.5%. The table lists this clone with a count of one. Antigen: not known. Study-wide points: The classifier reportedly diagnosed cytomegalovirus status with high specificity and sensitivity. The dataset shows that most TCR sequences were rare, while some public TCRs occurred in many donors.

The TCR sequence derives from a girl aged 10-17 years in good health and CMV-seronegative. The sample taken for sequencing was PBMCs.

CDR3 bases: TGTGCCGGCACGACAGGGGGAGGTACTGAAGCTTTCTTT. It encodes CAGTTGGGTEAFF. The V gene is TRBV2, the J gene TRBJ1-1; 9 bases match TRBD1. The CDR3 runs 13 residues. The germline V gene encodes CDR1 SNHLY and CDR2 FYNNEI. V lost 11 bases and J lost 5; bases outside the gene matches: 9. Full variable domain (missing parts from reference TRBV2 and TRBJ1-1): EPEVTQTPSHQVTQMGQEVILRCVPISNHLYFYWYRQILGQKVEFLVSFYNNEISEKSEIFDDQFSVERPDGSNFTLKIRSTKLEDSAMYFCAGTTGGGTEAFFGQGTRLTVV.